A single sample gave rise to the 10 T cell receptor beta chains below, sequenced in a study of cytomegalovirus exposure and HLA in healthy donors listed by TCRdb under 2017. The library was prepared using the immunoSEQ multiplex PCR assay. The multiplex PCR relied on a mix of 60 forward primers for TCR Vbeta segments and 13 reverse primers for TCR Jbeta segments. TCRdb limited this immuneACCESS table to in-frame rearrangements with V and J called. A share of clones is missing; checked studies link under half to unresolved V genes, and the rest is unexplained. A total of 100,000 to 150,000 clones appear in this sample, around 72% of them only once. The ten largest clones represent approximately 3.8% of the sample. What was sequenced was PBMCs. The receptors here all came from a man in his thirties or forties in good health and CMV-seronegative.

As DNA, the CDR3 is TGTGCCAGCAGCAGACGGGACAGGAAAAGGGGCGAGCAGTACTTC. It yields the protein CASSRRDRKRGEQYF. This sequence joins TRBV7-9 and TRBJ2-5, with 8 positions matching TRBD1. The end of the DNA is better explained by TRBJ2-7, so the J call may be wrong. Germline loops: CDR1 SEHNR, CDR2 FQNEAQ (reference sequence). The CDR3 contains 15 residues.

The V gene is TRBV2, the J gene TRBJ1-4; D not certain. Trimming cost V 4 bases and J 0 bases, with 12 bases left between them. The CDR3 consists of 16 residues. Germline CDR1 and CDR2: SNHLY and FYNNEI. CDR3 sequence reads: CASSVEHLATNEKLFF. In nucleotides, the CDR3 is TGTGCCAGCAGTGTAGAGCATCTTGCAACTAATGAAAAACTGTTTTTT.

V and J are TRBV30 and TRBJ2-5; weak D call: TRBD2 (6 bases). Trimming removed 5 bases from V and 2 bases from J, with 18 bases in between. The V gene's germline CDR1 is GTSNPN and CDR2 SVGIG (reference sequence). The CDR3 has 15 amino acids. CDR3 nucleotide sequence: TGTGCCTGGCAAACTTGGGGGGACGTGCAAGAGACCCAGTACTTC. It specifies CAWQTWGDVQETQYF.

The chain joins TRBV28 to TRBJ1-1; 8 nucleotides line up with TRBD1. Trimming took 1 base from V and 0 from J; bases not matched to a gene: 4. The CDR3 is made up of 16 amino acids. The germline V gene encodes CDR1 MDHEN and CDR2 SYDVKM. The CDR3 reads CASSLSSGGMNTEAFF. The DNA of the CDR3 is TGTGCCAGCAGTTTATCGTCAGGGGGCATGAACACTGAAGCTTTCTTT.

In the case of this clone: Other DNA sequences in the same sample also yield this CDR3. The chain's CDR3 is CASSLASGAWEGEKLFF. The CDR3 bases are TGTGCCAGCAGCTTAGCCTCAGGGGCCTGGGAGGGAGAAAAACTGTTTTTT. The rearrangement joins TRBV11-2 to TRBJ1-4; D perhaps matches TRBD1 (6 bases). The germline CDR1 and CDR2 sequences are SGHAT and FQNNGV. The CDR3 runs to 17 residues. The germline V and J ends were trimmed by 1 base and 8 bases, with 20 bases remaining between them.

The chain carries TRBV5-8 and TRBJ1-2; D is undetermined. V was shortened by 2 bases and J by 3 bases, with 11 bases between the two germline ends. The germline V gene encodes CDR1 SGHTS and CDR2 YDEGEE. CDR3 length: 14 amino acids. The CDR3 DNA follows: TGTGCCAGCAGCTTAGGCAGCGTTCACTATGGCTACACCTTC. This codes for CASSLGSVHYGYTF. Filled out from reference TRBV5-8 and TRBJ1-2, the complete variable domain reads EAGVTQSPTHLIKTRGQQATLRCSPISGHTSVYWYQQALGLGLQFLLWYDEGEERNRGNFPPRFSGRQFPNYSSELNVNALELEDSALYLCASSLGSVHYGYTFGSGTRLTVV.

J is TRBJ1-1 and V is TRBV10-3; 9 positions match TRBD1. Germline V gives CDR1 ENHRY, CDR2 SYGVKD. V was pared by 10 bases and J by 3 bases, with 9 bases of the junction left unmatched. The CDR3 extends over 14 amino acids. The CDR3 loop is CATEGQGPYTEAFF. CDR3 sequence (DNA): TGTGCCACCGAAGGACAGGGGCCTTACACTGAAGCTTTCTTT.

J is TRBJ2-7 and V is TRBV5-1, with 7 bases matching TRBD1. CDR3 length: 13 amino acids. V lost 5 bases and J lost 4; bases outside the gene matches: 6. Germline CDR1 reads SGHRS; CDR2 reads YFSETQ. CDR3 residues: CASRDNRGYEQYF. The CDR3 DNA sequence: TGCGCCAGCAGGGATAACAGGGGTTACGAGCAGTACTTC.

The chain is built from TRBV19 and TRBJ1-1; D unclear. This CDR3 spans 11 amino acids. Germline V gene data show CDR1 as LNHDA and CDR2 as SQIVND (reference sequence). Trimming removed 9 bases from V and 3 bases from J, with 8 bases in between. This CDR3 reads CASRRDTEAFF. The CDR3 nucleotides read TGTGCCAGCCGGCGGGACACTGAAGCTTTCTTT.

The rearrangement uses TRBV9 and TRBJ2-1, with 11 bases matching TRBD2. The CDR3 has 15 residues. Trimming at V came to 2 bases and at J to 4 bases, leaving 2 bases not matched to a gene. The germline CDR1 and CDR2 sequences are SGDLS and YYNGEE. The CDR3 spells CASSVVAGGYNEQFF. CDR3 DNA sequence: TGTGCCAGCAGCGTCGTAGCGGGGGGGTACAATGAGCAGTTCTTC. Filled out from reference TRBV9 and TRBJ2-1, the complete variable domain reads DSGVTQTPKHLITATGQRVTLRCSPRSGDLSVYWYQQSLDQGLQFLIQYYNGEERAKGNILERFSAQQFPDLHSELNLSSLELGDSALYFCASSVVAGGYNEQFFGPGTRLTVL.